Here is one TCR beta chain with its context. As originally analysed: Quantification of nucleated cells was approximated via reference gene primer amplification. The assay was immunoSEQ multiplex PCR, and TCRdb's table has in-frame clones only and misses some. That table is the source of V, J and clone size, and D and trimming were worked out from the DNA. The table records approximately 90,000 clones, approximately 80% of them present only once. The sample is drawn from a study of blood T cell repertoires in COVID-19. The wider study: T cells, B-cell-depleted T cells, or PBMCs supplied cDNA or gDNA.

This CDR3 spans 17 amino acids. The germline V gene has CDR1 SGHVS and CDR2 FQNEAQ. Trimming pared 5 bases from V and 6 bases from J, leaving 24 bases between. Sequencing was carried out using peripheral blood. The receptor comes from a woman of 80 years or more with active or convalescent COVID-19. The chain has TRBV7-8 and TRBJ2-3; TRBD1 is a possible D gene (5 bases). CDR3 residues: CASSPQRAPGRVDTQYF. The CDR3 DNA reads TGTGCCAGCAGCCCCCAACGGGCCCCAGGGCGAGTCGATACGCAGTATTTT.